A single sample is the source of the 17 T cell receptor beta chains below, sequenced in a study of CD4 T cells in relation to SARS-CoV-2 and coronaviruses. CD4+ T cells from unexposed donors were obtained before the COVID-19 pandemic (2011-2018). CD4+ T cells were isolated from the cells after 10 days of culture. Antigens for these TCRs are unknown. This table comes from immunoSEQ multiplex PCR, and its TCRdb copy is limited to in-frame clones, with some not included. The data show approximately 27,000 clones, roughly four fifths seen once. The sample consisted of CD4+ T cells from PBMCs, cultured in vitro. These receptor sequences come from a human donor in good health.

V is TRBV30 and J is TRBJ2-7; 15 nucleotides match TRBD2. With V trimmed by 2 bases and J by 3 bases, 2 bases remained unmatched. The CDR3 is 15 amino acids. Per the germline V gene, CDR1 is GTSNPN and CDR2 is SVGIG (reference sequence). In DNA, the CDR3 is TGTGCCTGGAGTCTGGGACTAGCGGGAGGCTACGAGCAGTACTTC. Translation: CAWSLGLAGGYEQYF.

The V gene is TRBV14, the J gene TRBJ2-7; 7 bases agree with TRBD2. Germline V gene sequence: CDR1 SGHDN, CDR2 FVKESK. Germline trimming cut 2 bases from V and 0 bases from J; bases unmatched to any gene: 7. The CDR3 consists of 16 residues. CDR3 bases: TGTGCCAGCAGCCAAATGGGTAGCGGGCCCTCCTACGAGCAGTACTTC. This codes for CASSQMGSGPSYEQYF.

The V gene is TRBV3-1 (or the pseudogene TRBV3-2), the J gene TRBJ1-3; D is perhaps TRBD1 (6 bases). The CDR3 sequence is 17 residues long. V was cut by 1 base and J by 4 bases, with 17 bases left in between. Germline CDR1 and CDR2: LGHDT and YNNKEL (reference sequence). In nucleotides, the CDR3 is TGTGCCAGCAGCCAAGGCATGGGGGGGCGGCGAGGAAACACCATATATTTT. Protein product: CASSQGMGGRRGNTIYF.

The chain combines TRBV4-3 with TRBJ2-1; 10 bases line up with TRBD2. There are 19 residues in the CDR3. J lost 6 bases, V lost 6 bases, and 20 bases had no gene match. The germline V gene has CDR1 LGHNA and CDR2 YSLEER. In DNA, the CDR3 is TGCGCCAGCAGTCGAGGCACAGGGGGACTGAGCGGGAGGGTCAATGAGCAGTTCTTC. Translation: CASSRGTGGLSGRVNEQFF.

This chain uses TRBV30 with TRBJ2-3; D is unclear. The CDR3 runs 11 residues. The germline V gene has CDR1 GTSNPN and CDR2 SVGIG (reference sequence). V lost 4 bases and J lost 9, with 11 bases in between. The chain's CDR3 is CAWIRLETQYF. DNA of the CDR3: TGTGCCTGGATCCGCCTCGAAACGCAGTATTTT.

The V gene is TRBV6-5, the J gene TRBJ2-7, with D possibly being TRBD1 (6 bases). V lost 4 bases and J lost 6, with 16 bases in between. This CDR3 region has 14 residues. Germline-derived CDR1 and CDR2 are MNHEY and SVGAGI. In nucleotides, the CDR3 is TGTGCCAGCAGTTTGTATCAGGGGCGGGTCGAGCAGTACTTC. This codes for CASSLYQGRVEQYF.

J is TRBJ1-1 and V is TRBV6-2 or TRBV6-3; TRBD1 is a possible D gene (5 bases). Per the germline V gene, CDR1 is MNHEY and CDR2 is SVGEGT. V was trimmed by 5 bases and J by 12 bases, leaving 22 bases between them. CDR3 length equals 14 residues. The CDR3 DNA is TGTGCCAGCAGTGACCGTCGGGACTTATTCGAGTCTTTCTTT. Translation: CASSDRRDLFESFF.

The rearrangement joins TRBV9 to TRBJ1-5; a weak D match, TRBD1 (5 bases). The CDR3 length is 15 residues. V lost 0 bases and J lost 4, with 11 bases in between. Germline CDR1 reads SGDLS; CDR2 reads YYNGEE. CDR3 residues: CASSVDQGWNQPQHF. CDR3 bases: TGTGCCAGCAGCGTAGATCAGGGATGGAATCAGCCCCAGCATTTT.

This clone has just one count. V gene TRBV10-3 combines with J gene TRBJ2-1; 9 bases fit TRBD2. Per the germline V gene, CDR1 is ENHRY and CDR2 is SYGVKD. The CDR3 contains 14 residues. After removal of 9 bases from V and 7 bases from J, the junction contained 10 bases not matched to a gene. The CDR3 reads CAMTSGTSRNEQFF. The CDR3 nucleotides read TGTGCCATGACTTCCGGGACTAGCAGGAATGAGCAGTTCTTC.

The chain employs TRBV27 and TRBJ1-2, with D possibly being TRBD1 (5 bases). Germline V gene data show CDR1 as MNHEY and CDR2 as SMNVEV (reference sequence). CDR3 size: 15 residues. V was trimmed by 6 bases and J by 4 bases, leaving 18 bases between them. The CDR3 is CASRPSGGVGYGYTF. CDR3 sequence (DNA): TGTGCCAGCAGACCCTCGGGGGGGGTGGGCTATGGCTACACCTTC.

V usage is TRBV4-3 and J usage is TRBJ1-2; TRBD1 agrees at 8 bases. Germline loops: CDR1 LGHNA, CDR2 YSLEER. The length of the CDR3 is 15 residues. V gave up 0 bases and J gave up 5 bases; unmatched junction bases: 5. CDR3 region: CASSQDTTGVYGYTF. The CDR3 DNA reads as TGCGCCAGCAGCCAAGATACGACAGGGGTGTATGGCTACACCTTC.

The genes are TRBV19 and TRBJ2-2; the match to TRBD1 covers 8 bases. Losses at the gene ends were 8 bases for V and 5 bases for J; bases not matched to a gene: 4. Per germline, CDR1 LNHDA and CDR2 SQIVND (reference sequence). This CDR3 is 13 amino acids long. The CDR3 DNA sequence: TGTGCCAGTCGGACAGGGTGGACCGGGGAGCTGTTTTTT. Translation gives CASRTGWTGELFF.

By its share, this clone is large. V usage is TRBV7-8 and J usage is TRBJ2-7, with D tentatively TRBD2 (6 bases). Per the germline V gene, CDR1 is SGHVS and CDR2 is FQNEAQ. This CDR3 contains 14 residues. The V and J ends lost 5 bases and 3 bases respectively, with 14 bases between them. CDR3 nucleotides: TGTGCCAGCAGCGAAAGGGAGGCTAACTACGAGCAGTACTTC. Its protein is CASSEREANYEQYF. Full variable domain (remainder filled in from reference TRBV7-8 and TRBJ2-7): GAGVSQSPRYKVAKRGQDVALRCDPISGHVSLFWYQQALGQGPEFLTYFQNEAQLDKSGLPSDRFFAERPEGSVSTLKIQRTQQEDSAVYLCASSEREANYEQYFGPGTRLTVT.

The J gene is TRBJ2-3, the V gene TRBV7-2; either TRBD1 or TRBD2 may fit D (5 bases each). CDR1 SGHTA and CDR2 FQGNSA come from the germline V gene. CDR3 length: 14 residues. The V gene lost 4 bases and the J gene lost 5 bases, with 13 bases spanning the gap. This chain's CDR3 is CASSSGTAGDTQYF. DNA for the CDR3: TGTGCCAGCAGCTCCGGGACCGCTGGAGATACGCAGTATTTT.

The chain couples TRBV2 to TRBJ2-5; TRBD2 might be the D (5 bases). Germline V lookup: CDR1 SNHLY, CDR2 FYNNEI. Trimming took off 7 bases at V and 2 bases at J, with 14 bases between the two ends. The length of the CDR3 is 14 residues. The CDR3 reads CASKRGAEQETQYF. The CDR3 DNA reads TGTGCCAGCAAACGAGGAGCGGAACAAGAGACCCAGTACTTC. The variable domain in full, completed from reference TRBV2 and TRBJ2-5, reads EPEVTQTPSHQVTQMGQEVILRCVPISNHLYFYWYRQILGQKVEFLVSFYNNEISEKSEIFDDQFSVERPDGSNFTLKIRSTKLEDSAMYFCASKRGAEQETQYFGPGTRLLVL.

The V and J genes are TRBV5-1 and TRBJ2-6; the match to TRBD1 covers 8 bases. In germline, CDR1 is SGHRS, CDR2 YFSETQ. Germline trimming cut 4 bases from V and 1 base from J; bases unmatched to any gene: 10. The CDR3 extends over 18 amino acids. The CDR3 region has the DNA TGCGCCAGCAGCGTTAGACAGGGGCGATCATCTGGGGCCAACGTCCTGACTTTC. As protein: CASSVRQGRSSGANVLTF.

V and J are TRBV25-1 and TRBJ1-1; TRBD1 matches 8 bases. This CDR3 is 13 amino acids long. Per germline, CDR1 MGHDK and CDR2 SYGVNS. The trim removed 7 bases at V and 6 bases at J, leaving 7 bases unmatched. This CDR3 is CASKRGQAAEAFF. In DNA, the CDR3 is TGTGCCAGCAAAAGGGGACAGGCTGCTGAAGCTTTCTTT.